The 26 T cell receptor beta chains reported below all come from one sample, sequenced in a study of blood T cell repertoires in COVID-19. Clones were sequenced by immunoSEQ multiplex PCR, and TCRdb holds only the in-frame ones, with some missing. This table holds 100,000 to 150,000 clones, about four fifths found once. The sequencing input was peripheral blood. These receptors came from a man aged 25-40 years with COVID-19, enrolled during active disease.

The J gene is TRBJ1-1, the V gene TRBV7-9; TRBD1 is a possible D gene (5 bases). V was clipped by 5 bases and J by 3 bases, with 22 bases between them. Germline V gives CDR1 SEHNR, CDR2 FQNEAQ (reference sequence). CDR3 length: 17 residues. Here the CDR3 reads CASSPGRDSLADTEAFF. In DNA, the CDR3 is TGTGCCAGCAGCCCCGGTCGGGACTCCCTTGCAGACACTGAAGCTTTCTTT.

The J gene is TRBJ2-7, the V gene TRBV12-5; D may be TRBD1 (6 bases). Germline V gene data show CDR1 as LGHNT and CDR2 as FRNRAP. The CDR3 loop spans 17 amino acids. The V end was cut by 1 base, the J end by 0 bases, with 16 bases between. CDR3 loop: CASGLGPSDSSSYEQYF. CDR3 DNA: TGTGCTAGTGGTTTGGGCCCCTCGGACAGCAGCTCCTACGAGCAGTACTTC.

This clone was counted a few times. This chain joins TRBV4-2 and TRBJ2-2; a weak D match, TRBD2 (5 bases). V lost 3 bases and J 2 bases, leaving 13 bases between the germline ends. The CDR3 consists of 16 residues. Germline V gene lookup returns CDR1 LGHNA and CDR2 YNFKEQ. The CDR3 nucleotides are TGTGCCAGCAGCCAGGCCCGGGAACCCAACACCGGGGAGCTGTTTTTT. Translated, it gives CASSQAREPNTGELFF.

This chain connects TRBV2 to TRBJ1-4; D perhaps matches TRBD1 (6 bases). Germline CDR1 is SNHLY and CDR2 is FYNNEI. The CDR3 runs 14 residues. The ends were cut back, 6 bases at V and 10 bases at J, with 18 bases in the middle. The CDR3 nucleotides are TGTGCCAGCAGCGAGGGACACCGGGGGGGAAAACTGTTTTTT. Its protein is CASSEGHRGGKLFF.

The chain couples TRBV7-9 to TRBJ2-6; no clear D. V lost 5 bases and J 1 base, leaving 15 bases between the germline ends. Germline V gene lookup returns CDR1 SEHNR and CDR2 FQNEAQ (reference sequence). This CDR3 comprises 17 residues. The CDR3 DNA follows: TGTGCCAGCAGCCGGTCCTTTTCCCCATCTGGGGCCAACGTCCTGACTTTC. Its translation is CASSRSFSPSGANVLTF.

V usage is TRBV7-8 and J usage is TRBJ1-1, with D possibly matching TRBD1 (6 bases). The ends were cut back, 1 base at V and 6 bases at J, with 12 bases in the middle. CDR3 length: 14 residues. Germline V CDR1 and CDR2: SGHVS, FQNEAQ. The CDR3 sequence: CASSLVGGRAEAFF. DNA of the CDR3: TGTGCCAGCAGCTTAGTAGGGGGTCGTGCTGAAGCTTTCTTT.

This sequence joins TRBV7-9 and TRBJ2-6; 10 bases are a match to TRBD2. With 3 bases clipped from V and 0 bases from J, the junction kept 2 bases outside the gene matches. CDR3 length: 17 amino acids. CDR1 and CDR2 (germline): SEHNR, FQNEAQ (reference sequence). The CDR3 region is CASSLGTSVSGANVLTF. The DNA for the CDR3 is TGTGCCAGCAGCTTGGGGACTAGCGTCTCTGGGGCCAACGTCCTGACTTTC.

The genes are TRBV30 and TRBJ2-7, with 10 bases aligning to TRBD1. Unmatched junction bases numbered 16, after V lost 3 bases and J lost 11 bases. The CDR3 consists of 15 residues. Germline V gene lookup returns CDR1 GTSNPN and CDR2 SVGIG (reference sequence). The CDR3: CAWRGPGQGKQEEYF. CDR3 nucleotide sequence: TGTGCCTGGAGGGGCCCGGGACAGGGGAAACAGGAGGAGTACTTC.

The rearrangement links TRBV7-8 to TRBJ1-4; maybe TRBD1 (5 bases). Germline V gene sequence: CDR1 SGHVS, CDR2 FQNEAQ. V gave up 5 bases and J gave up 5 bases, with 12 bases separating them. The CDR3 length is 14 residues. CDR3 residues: CASSRWGENEKLFF. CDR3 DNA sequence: TGTGCCAGCAGCCGTTGGGGGGAGAATGAAAAACTGTTTTTT.

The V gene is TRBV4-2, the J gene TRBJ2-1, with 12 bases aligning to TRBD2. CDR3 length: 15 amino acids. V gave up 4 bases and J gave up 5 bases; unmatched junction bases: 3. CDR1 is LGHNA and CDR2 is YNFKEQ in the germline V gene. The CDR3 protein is CASSRRLAGDNEQFF. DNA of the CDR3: TGTGCCAGCAGCCGAAGACTAGCGGGGGACAATGAGCAGTTCTTC.

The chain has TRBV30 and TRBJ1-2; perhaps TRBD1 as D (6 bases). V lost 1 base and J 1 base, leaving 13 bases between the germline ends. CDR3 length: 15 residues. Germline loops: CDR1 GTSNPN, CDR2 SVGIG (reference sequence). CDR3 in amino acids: CAWSGARGDNYGYTF. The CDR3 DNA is TGTGCCTGGAGTGGGGCCAGGGGTGATAACTATGGCTACACCTTC.

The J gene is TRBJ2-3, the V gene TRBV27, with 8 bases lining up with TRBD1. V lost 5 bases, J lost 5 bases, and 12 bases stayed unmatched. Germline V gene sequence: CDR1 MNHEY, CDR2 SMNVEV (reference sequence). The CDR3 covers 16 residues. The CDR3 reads CASSRYRGNNGDTQYF. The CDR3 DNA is TGTGCCAGCAGTCGATACAGGGGGAATAACGGAGATACGCAGTATTTT.

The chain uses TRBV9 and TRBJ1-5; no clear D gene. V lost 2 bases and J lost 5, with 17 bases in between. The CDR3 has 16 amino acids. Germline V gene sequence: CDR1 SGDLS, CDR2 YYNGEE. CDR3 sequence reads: CASSVCGGVYHQPQHF. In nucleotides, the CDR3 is TGTGCCAGCAGCGTGTGCGGAGGTGTGTACCATCAGCCCCAGCATTTT.

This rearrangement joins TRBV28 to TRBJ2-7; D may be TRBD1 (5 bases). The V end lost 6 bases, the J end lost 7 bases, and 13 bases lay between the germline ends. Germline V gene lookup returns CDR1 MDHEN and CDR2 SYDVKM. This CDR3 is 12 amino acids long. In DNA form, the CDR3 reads TGTGCCAGCAGCTCAAGGTACAGGGAGCAGTACTTC. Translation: CASSSRYREQYF. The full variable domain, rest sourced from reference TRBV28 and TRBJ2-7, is DVKVTQSSRYLVKRTGEKVFLECVQDMDHENMFWYRQDPGLGLRLIYFSYDVKMKEKGDIPEGYSVSREKKERFSLILESASTNQTSMYLCASSSRYREQYFGPGTRLTVT.

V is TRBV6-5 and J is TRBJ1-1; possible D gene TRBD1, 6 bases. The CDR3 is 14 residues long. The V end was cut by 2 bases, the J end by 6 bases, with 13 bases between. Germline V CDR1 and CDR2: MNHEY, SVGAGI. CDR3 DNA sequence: TGTGCCAGCAGTTACCGTGCAGGGGTAGCTGAAGCTTTCTTT. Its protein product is CASSYRAGVAEAFF.

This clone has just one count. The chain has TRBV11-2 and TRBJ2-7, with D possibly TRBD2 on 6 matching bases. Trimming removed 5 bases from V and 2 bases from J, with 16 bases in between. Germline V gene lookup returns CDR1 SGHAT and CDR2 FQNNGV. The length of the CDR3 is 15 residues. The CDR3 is CASSPIMRGAYEQYF. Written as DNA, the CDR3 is TGTGCCAGCAGCCCGATAATGCGGGGCGCCTACGAGCAGTACTTC. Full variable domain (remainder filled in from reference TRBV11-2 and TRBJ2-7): EAGVAQSPRYKIIEKRQSVAFWCNPISGHATLYWYQQILGQGPKLLIQFQNNGVVDDSQLPKDRFSAERLKGVDSTLKIQPAKLEDSAVYLCASSPIMRGAYEQYFGPGTRLTVT.

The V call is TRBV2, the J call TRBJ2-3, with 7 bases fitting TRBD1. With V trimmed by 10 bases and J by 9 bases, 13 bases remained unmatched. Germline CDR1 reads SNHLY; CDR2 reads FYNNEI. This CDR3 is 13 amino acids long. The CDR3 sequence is CATTGAPPGTQYF. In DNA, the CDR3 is TGTGCCACTACAGGGGCGCCGCCGGGGACGCAGTATTTT.

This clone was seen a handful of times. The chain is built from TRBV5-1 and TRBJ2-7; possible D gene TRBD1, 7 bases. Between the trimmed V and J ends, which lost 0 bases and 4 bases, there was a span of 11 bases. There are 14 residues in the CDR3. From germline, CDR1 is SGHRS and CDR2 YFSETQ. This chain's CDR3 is CASSLEPGGYEQYF. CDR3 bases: TGCGCCAGCAGCTTGGAGCCAGGGGGGTACGAGCAGTACTTC.

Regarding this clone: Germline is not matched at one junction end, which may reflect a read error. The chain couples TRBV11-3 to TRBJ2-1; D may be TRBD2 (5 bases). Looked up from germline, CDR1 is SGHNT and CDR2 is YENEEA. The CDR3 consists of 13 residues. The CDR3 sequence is CASGFLEVYEQFF. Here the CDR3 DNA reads TGTGCCAGCGGCTTCCTGGAGGTCTATGAGCAGTTCTTC.

The CDR3 nucleotides are TGTGCCAGCAGTTTTGGGACAGGGGACACAGATACGCAGTATTTT. Amino acids: CASSFGTGDTDTQYF. J is TRBJ2-3 and V is TRBV27; TRBD1 aligns across 10 bases. The germline gives CDR1 MNHEY, CDR2 SMNVEV (reference sequence). V shed 3 bases, J shed 2 bases, and the junction held 2 bases outside the gene matches. CDR3 size: 15 residues.

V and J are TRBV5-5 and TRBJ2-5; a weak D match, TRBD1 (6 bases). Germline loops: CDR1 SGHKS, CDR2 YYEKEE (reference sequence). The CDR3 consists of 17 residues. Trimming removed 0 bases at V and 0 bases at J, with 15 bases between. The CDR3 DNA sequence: TGTGCCAGCAGCTTGGATCAGACAGGCGCCAACCAAGAGACCCAGTACTTC. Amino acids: CASSLDQTGANQETQYF.

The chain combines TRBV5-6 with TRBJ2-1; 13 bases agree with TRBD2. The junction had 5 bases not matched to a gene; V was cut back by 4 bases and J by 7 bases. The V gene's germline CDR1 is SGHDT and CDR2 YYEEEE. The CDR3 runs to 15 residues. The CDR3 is CASSPGLAGSNEQFF. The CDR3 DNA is TGTGCCAGCAGCCCGGGACTAGCGGGATCTAATGAGCAGTTCTTC.

CDR3 nucleotide sequence: TGTGCCAGCAGTTTCGGGGGAAATTCACCCCTCCACTTT. As protein: CASSFGGNSPLHF. V is TRBV27 and J is TRBJ1-6; D is perhaps TRBD1 (5 bases). This CDR3 comprises 13 residues. V was trimmed by 3 bases and J by 7 bases, leaving 7 bases between them. In germline, CDR1 is MNHEY, CDR2 SMNVEV (reference sequence).

CDR3 in DNA: TGTGCCAGCAGGCTTACAGGGGCCTATGGCTACACCTTC. As protein: CASRLTGAYGYTF. The chain combines TRBV5-8 with TRBJ1-2, with 7 bases matching TRBD1. V trimming: 5 bases; J trimming: 4 bases; junction bases outside the gene matches: 5. Germline lookup yields CDR1 SGHTS and CDR2 YDEGEE. The CDR3 is 13 amino acids. The variable domain in full, with the rest retrieved from reference TRBV5-8 and TRBJ1-2, is EAGVTQSPTHLIKTRGQQATLRCSPISGHTSVYWYQQALGLGLQFLLWYDEGEERNRGNFPPRFSGRQFPNYSSELNVNALELEDSALYLCASRLTGAYGYTFGSGTRLTVV.

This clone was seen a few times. The CDR3: CAGAGNSGANVLTF. CDR3 in DNA: TGTGCCGGAGCCGGAAACTCTGGGGCCAACGTCCTGACTTTC. V is TRBV28 and J is TRBJ2-6; D uncertain. Trimming took off 11 bases at V and 0 bases at J, with 11 bases between the two ends. CDR1 and CDR2 (germline): MDHEN, SYDVKM. The CDR3 has 14 residues.

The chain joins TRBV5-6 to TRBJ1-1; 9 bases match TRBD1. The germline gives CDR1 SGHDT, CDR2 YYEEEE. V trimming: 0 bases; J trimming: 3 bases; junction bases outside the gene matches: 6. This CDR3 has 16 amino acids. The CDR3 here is CASSLEGQGGDTEAFF. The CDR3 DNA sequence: TGTGCCAGCAGCTTGGAGGGACAGGGAGGGGACACTGAAGCTTTCTTT.